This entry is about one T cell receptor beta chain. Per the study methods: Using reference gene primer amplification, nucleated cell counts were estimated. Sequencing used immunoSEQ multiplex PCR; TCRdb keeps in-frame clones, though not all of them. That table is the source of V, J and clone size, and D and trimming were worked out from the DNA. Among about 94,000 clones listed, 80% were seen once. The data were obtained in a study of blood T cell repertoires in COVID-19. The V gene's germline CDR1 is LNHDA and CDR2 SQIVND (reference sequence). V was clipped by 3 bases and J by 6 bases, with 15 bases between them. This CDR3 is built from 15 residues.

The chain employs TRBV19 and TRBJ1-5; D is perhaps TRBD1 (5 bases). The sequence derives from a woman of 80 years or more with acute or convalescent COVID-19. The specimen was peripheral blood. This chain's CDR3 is CASSMGRGMAQPQHF. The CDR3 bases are TGTGCCAGTAGTATGGGTCGGGGGATGGCTCAGCCCCAGCATTTT.